This T cell receptor (beta chain) was identified in a study of blood T cell repertoires in COVID-19. The CDR3 contains 15 residues. V was trimmed by 4 bases and J by 0 bases, leaving 12 bases between them. Germline loops: CDR1 MGHDK, CDR2 SYGVNS. Only in-frame clones appear in the TCRdb table, and some are missing; sequencing was by immunoSEQ multiplex PCR. This table holds 220,000 or so clones, approximately 90% found once. The V gene is TRBV25-1, the J gene TRBJ1-1; a possible D gene is TRBD1 (6 bases). Sequenced: peripheral blood. The receptor was derived from a woman between 50 and 59 years old with COVID-19, enrolled during active disease. The CDR3: CASSGWDTVNTEAFF. In DNA, the CDR3 is TGTGCCAGCAGTGGCTGGGACACGGTGAACACTGAAGCTTTCTTT. The whole variable domain, remainder taken from reference TRBV25-1 and TRBJ1-1, is EADIYQTPRYLVIGTGKKITLECSQTMGHDKMYWYQQDPGMELHLIHYSYGVNSTEKGDLSSESTVSRIRTEHFPLTLESARPSHTSQYLCASSGWDTVNTEAFFGQGTRLTVV.